This T cell receptor (beta chain) was sequenced in a study of cytomegalovirus exposure and HLA in healthy donors. For this clone: Its antigen is unknown.

Overall study results and limits: There were around 160 TCR beta chains listed as cytomegalovirus-associated. According to a subsequent analysis, TCR clusters from the first cohort were inclined to appear together in the 120 validation repertoires.

From germline, CDR1 is LNHNV and CDR2 YYDKDF (reference sequence). V lost 0 bases, J lost 0 bases, and 18 bases lay in between. CDR3 length equals 19 residues. Some clones are missing from TCRdb's copy, which holds only in-frame ones; the method was immunoSEQ multiplex PCR. The profile shows some 90,000 clones, roughly 87% of them singletons. These donors were members of the 120-subject validation cohort, a group separate from the approximately 700-subject first cohort. The chain uses TRBV15 and TRBJ2-1, with D possibly TRBD1 on 5 matching bases. The origin of this receptor is a man between 18 and 29 years old in good health and CMV-seropositive. The material sequenced was PBMCs. CDR3 sequence: CATSRDHPVTAPSYNEQFF. In nucleotides, the CDR3 is TGTGCCACCAGCAGAGATCACCCAGTGACAGCTCCCTCCTACAATGAGCAGTTCTTC.